This T cell receptor (beta chain) was obtained from a study of lymphopenia after photon versus proton radiotherapy. Regarding the study as a whole: Oligoclonal CD8+ Temra expansion after nadir drove photon patients' diversity drop. In patients who died, overall survival fell as post-nadir TCR diversity dropped more. Under photons, naive T cells and diversity fell while effector/memory populations rose. Authors raise, but do not show, better survival with proton therapy.

TCRdb's table, derived via immunoSEQ multiplex PCR, lists solely in-frame clones and lacks some. The sample has 25,000 to 35,000 clones, 89% seen once. On this clone: The antigen remains unidentified.

Germline CDR1 SQVTM, CDR2 ANQGSEA. CDR3 length equals 13 residues. The genes are TRBV29-1 and TRBJ2-1, with 11 bases identical to TRBD2. This receptor was identified in a woman between 65 and 79 years old with pancreatic cancer. Some clones in this sample may be carry-over from other donors' samples. The input for sequencing was peripheral blood, taken from a patient treated with proton-based radiotherapy. The CDR3 region is CGIAGGVYNEQFF. In DNA form, the CDR3 reads TGCGGAATAGCGGGAGGGGTCTACAATGAGCAGTTCTTC.